Each of the 32 T cell receptor beta chains below was sequenced from the same sample in a study of CXCR3-negative and CXCR3-positive naive CD8 T cells (dated by TCRdb to the late 2010s). TCRdb records NextSeq 550 as the sequencer. The Human TCR Profiling Kit (MiLaboratory) was used to prepare UMI-labeled 5' RACE TRB cDNA libraries. After TCRdb reprocessed the reads, each CDR3 protein sequence was kept as one row, without DNA. The sample table holds roughly 7,200 distinct CDR3 sequences. The ten largest clones take up roughly 1.5% of the sample. The source material was naive CXCR3- CD8+ T cells from blood. Read against the paper, the sample's cell subset or site label means: CD45RO-CCR7+CD27+CD95- naive CD8+ T cells lacking CXCR3 (TNR3-). Receptors were obtained from a human donor in good health. Some clones in this sample may be carry-over from other donors' samples.

This clonotype ranks as medium-sized in terms of frequency. This chain uses TRBV12-3 or TRBV12-4 with TRBJ2-3; there is no DNA to check the TCRdb D call of TRBD2. CDR3 length equals 16 residues. The CDR3 protein is CASSLRSGGTTDTQYF.

The chain is built from TRBV28 and TRBJ1-2; TCRdb names TRBD1, which stays unverified in the absence of DNA. The CDR3 is 14 residues long. Germline values: CDR1 MDHEN, CDR2 SYDVKM. The CDR3 loop is CASSSPGWSGGYTF.

The J gene is TRBJ1-3, the V gene TRBV4-3; TCRdb's assignment of TRBD1 cannot be checked, as there is no DNA. Germline V gene lookup returns CDR1 LGHNA and CDR2 YSLEER. The CDR3 spans 15 residues. CDR3 loop: CASSQWDSSGNTIYF.

This rearrangement joins TRBV2 to TRBJ2-5; with no DNA, the TCRdb D assignment of TRBD1 cannot be verified. The CDR3 runs to 18 residues. In germline, CDR1 is SNHLY, CDR2 FYNNEI. The chain's CDR3 is CASSTSRTVPRSQETQYF. The variable domain in full, completed from reference TRBV2 and TRBJ2-5, reads EPEVTQTPSHQVTQMGQEVILRCVPISNHLYFYWYRQILGQKVEFLVSFYNNEISEKSEIFDDQFSVERPDGSNFTLKIRSTKLEDSAMYFCASSTSRTVPRSQETQYFGPGTRLLVL.

This clonotype registers medium-sized (0.01 to 0.1%) by frequency. The chain joins TRBV29-1 to TRBJ2-2. Germline loops: CDR1 SQVTM, CDR2 ANQGSEA. There are 15 residues in the CDR3. Here the CDR3 reads CSVEDPSGVTGELFF.

By frequency, this clonotype is medium-sized (0.01 to 0.1%). This chain joins TRBV29-1 and TRBJ2-2. Germline assignment: CDR1 SQVTM and CDR2 ANQGSEA. This CDR3 has 13 residues. CDR3 sequence reads: CSVVTVGTGELFF.

This clonotype is identified as medium-sized from frequency. The chain carries TRBV5-1 and TRBJ2-2; TCRdb returns TRBD1, unconfirmable since there is no DNA. CDR3 length: 15 residues. Germline CDR1 is SGHRS and CDR2 is YFSETQ. The CDR3 here is CASRDPTAFTGELFF. The full variable domain, its missing parts supplied by reference TRBV5-1 and TRBJ2-2, is KAGVTQTPRYLIKTRGQQVTLSCSPISGHRSVSWYQQTPGQGLQFLFEYFSETQRNKGNFPGRFSGRQFSNSRSEMNVSTLELGDSALYLCASRDPTAFTGELFFGEGSRLTVL.

By frequency, this clonotype is medium-sized (0.01 to 0.1%). V gene TRBV5-1 combines with J gene TRBJ2-7; TCRdb selects TRBD1, and the lack of DNA leaves this call unchecked. Germline CDR1 and CDR2: SGHRS and YFSETQ. The CDR3 spans 14 residues. The CDR3 sequence: CASSLEAGTYEQYF.

The chain couples TRBV6-1 to TRBJ1-5. CDR3 length: 15 residues. Germline CDR1 and CDR2: MNHNS and SASEGT. The chain's CDR3 is CASSTQGGGNQPQHF.

The chain has TRBV18 and TRBJ2-5; TCRdb calls TRBD1, which cannot be checked without DNA. This CDR3 is 16 amino acids long. From germline, CDR1 is KGHSH and CDR2 LQKENI. The CDR3 here is CASSPGTATLGETQYF.

This sequence joins TRBV2 and TRBJ2-6. The CDR3 is 14 residues long. Germline V gene lookup returns CDR1 SNHLY and CDR2 FYNNEI. CDR3 sequence reads: CASGKRSGANVLTF.

The V and J genes are TRBV7-2 and TRBJ1-5. The CDR3 covers 12 residues. Germline V gives CDR1 SGHTA, CDR2 FQGNSA. Here the CDR3 reads CASSLGAQPQHF.

The rearrangement links TRBV29-1 to TRBJ2-5; TCRdb's D call, TRBD1, is unchecked because there is no DNA. The CDR3 has 19 amino acids. Germline CDR1 is SQVTM and CDR2 is ANQGSEA. CDR3 loop: CSVEDPGQLQTPYQETQYF. Full variable domain (remainder filled in from reference TRBV29-1 and TRBJ2-5): SAVISQKPSRDICQRGTSLTIQCQVDSQVTMMFWYRQQPGQSLTLIATANQGSEATYESGFVIDKFPISRPNLTFSTLTVSNMSPEDSSIYLCSVEDPGQLQTPYQETQYFGPGTRLLVL.

The chain uses TRBV2 and TRBJ2-5; TCRdb lists TRBD2, though no DNA is available to test this call. The V gene's germline CDR1 is SNHLY and CDR2 FYNNEI. The CDR3 sequence is 15 residues long. This CDR3 is CASSGSSGDQETQYF.

This clonotype shows up as large by frequency. The chain is built from TRBV11-2 and TRBJ2-7. CDR3 length: 12 residues. Germline V gene sequence: CDR1 SGHAT, CDR2 FQNNGV. The CDR3 spells CASSLISYEQYF.

The chain joins TRBV19 to TRBJ1-1; TCRdb lists TRBD1, though no DNA is available to test this call. The CDR3 covers 15 residues. Germline assignment: CDR1 LNHDA and CDR2 SQIVND (reference sequence). The CDR3 sequence: CASTYQPGMNTEAFF.

Its frequency marks this clonotype as medium-sized. This chain links TRBV13 with TRBJ2-7; the D gene TCRdb calls, TRBD1, cannot be checked with no DNA. The CDR3 totals 16 residues. CDR1 is PRHDT and CDR2 is FYEKMQ in the germline V gene (reference sequence). The CDR3 spells CASSPIRDSDSYEQYF.

By frequency, this clonotype registers medium-sized. The chain combines TRBV29-1 with TRBJ2-3; TCRdb selects TRBD1, and the lack of DNA leaves this call unchecked. Germline V gene sequence: CDR1 SQVTM, CDR2 ANQGSEA. The CDR3 runs 18 residues. The chain's CDR3 is CSVDGGFSGGAGPDTQYF.

This clonotype is identified as medium-sized (0.01 to 0.1%) from frequency. The chain is built from TRBV6-5 and TRBJ2-7; checking the TCRdb D call of TRBD1 is not possible without DNA. There are 14 residues in the CDR3. CDR1 MNHEY and CDR2 SVGAGI come from the germline V gene. The CDR3 sequence is CASSSSTGGNEQYF.

This CDR3 is CASSLSGQGYEQYF. V usage is TRBV11-2 and J usage is TRBJ2-7; TCRdb picks TRBD1, but there is no DNA to check that call. The CDR3 contains 14 residues. Germline lookup yields CDR1 SGHAT and CDR2 FQNNGV.

The chain is built from TRBV4-1 and TRBJ2-3. Germline values: CDR1 MGHRA, CDR2 YSYEKL. CDR3 length equals 11 residues. CDR3 amino acids: CASSQGDTQYF.

The rearrangement uses TRBV3-1 and TRBJ2-1; lacking DNA, the TRBD2 call made by TCRdb goes unchecked. The V gene's germline CDR1 is LGHDT and CDR2 YNNKEL (reference sequence). The CDR3 is 16 residues long. The CDR3 protein is CASSQEGLADADEQFF.

This clonotype counts as medium-sized by frequency. The genes are TRBV5-1 and TRBJ2-7; TCRdb's D call, TRBD1, is unchecked because there is no DNA. The CDR3 covers 13 residues. Germline CDR1 SGHRS, CDR2 YFSETQ. CDR3 protein: CASGGDGPYEQYF.

This clonotype is labeled medium-sized based on frequency. The gene calls are TRBV6-2 or TRBV6-3 and TRBJ2-5; TCRdb returns TRBD1, unconfirmable since there is no DNA. Germline V lookup: CDR1 MNHEY, CDR2 SVGEGT. The CDR3 contains 17 residues. CDR3 amino acids: CASSHLRDPQYQETQYF.

The rearrangement joins TRBV7-9 to TRBJ2-1; as DNA is missing, the TRBD2 call by TCRdb cannot be tested. This CDR3 spans 16 amino acids. Germline V gene lookup returns CDR1 SEHNR and CDR2 FQNEAQ (reference sequence). CDR3 amino acids: CASSTGSRGRAYEQFF.

By frequency, this clonotype registers medium-sized (0.01 to 0.1%). V and J are TRBV9 and TRBJ2-1; TCRdb calls TRBD1, which cannot be checked without DNA. In germline, CDR1 is SGDLS, CDR2 YYNGEE. The CDR3 covers 15 residues. This chain's CDR3 is CASSETGLLIDEQFF. The complete variable domain, with remaining parts taken from reference TRBV9 and TRBJ2-1, reads DSGVTQTPKHLITATGQRVTLRCSPRSGDLSVYWYQQSLDQGLQFLIQYYNGEERAKGNILERFSAQQFPDLHSELNLSSLELGDSALYFCASSETGLLIDEQFFGPGTRLTVL.

The chain uses TRBV7-9 and TRBJ2-1; TCRdb returns TRBD2, unconfirmable since there is no DNA. In germline, CDR1 is SEHNR, CDR2 FQNEAQ (reference sequence). The CDR3 is made up of 15 amino acids. CDR3 sequence reads: CASSFYAAVGNEQFF.

This clonotype shows up as medium-sized by frequency. The chain uses TRBV29-1 and TRBJ2-3. Germline loops: CDR1 SQVTM, CDR2 ANQGSEA. The CDR3 sequence is 11 residues long. This CDR3 is CSVRYTDTQYF.

This chain uses TRBV5-1 with TRBJ2-5; no DNA is available, so the TRBD2 call from TCRdb remains unchecked. There are 16 residues in the CDR3. Germline CDR1 and CDR2: SGHRS and YFSETQ. CDR3 in amino acids: CASSSGLAGVGETQYF.

CDR3 loop: CASSLNRGPQISYNEQFF. The chain couples TRBV5-1 to TRBJ2-1; lacking DNA, the TRBD1 call made by TCRdb goes unchecked. The germline V gene has CDR1 SGHRS and CDR2 YFSETQ. The CDR3 is 18 residues long.

The rearrangement uses TRBV4-1 and TRBJ2-5; TCRdb gives TRBD1 as the D gene, but with no DNA this cannot be confirmed. The CDR3 has 15 amino acids. Germline V gene data show CDR1 as MGHRA and CDR2 as YSYEKL. CDR3 residues: CATRNNQGAGETQYF.

Measured by frequency, this clonotype is medium-sized (0.01 to 0.1%). The J gene is TRBJ2-7, the V gene TRBV29-1; without DNA, the TCRdb call of TRBD1 cannot be checked. This CDR3 has 13 amino acids. Germline loops: CDR1 SQVTM, CDR2 ANQGSEA. The CDR3 here is CSVSDREEYEQYF.